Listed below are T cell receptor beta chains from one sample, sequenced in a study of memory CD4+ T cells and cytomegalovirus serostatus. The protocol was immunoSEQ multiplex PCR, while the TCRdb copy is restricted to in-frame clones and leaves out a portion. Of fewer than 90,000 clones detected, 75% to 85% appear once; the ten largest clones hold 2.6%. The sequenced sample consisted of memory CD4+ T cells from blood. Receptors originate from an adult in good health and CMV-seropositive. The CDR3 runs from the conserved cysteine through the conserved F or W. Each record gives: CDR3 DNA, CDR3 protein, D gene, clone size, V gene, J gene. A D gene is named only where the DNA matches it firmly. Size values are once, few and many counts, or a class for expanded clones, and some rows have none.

CDR3 DNA: TGTGCCAGCTCTTCTTTAGGCAGCAATCAGCCCCAGCATTTT
CDR3 protein: CASSSLGSNQPQHF
D gene: NA
clone size: NA
V gene: TRBV18
J gene: TRBJ1-5

CDR3 DNA: TGTGCCAGCAGCTTAGGCCCCCCAGGAGGTTCAGATACGCAGTATTTT
CDR3 protein: CASSLGPPGGSDTQYF
D gene: NA
clone size: NA
V gene: TRBV11-3
J gene: TRBJ2-3

CDR3 DNA: TGTGCCAGCAGTCCCCGGTATAGTAATTCACCCCTCCACTTT
CDR3 protein: CASSPRYSNSPLHF
D gene: NA
clone size: NA
V gene: TRBV27
J gene: TRBJ1-6

CDR3 DNA: TGTGCCAGCAGTTCTCCGGGACAGGGCCGTGAGAAACTGTTTTTT
CDR3 protein: CASSSPGQGREKLFF
D gene: TRBD1
clone size: NA
V gene: TRBV6-5
J gene: TRBJ1-4

CDR3 DNA: TGCGCCAGCAGCCAAGATCCGACCACCGTCCATCAGCCCCAGCATTTT
CDR3 protein: CASSQDPTTVHQPQHF
D gene: NA
clone size: NA
V gene: TRBV4-1
J gene: TRBJ1-5

CDR3 DNA: TGTGCCAGCAGCGCGCTGACCAAAGAGACCCAGTACTTC
CDR3 protein: CASSALTKETQYF
D gene: NA
clone size: NA
V gene: TRBV2
J gene: TRBJ2-5

CDR3 DNA: TGTGCCAGTAGCCCGCGACAGGGGTTGGATGGCTACACCTTC
CDR3 protein: CASSPRQGLDGYTF
D gene: TRBD1
clone size: NA
V gene: TRBV19
J gene: TRBJ1-2

CDR3 DNA: TGTGCCAGCAGTGAAAATCACAGGGGGCTTTACGAGCAGTACTTC
CDR3 protein: CASSENHRGLYEQYF
D gene: TRBD1
clone size: once
V gene: TRBV6-1
J gene: TRBJ2-7

CDR3 DNA: TGTGCCAGCAGCTTATTGGGGTCAACACCCTATGGCTACACCTTC
CDR3 protein: CASSLLGSTPYGYTF
D gene: NA
clone size: NA
V gene: TRBV7-9
J gene: TRBJ1-2

CDR3 DNA: TGTGCCAGCAGTTCTAACAGGGGGCAGACCCAGTACTTC
CDR3 protein: CASSSNRGQTQYF
D gene: TRBD1
clone size: NA
V gene: TRBV13
J gene: TRBJ2-5

CDR3 DNA: TGTGCCAGCAGTTTGACGGCCGCGGGGCCCCAGCATTTT
CDR3 protein: CASSLTAAGPQHF
D gene: NA
clone size: NA
V gene: TRBV14
J gene: TRBJ1-5

CDR3 DNA: TGTGCCACCACTGCGGGGGCCGTCCAAACAGATACGCAGTATTTT
CDR3 protein: CATTAGAVQTDTQYF
D gene: NA
clone size: NA
V gene: TRBV15
J gene: TRBJ2-3

CDR3 DNA: TGTGCCAGCAGCCAACGCCCGGGACAGGGGAATTCACCCCTCCACTTT
CDR3 protein: CASSQRPGQGNSPLHF
D gene: TRBD1
clone size: few
V gene: TRBV14
J gene: TRBJ1-6

CDR3 DNA: TGTGCCAGCAGCTTAGAACCCAAAACGAGTGAAAAACTGTTTTTT
CDR3 protein: CASSLEPKTSEKLFF
D gene: NA
clone size: NA
V gene: TRBV7-6
J gene: TRBJ1-4

CDR3 DNA: TGCGCCAGCAGCTTGGCGGGTTCCTCTCCTATGCAGTATTTT
CDR3 protein: CASSLAGSSPMQYF
D gene: NA
clone size: NA
V gene: TRBV5-1
J gene: TRBJ2-3

CDR3 DNA: TGTGCCATCAGTGTCCTGGGTAACGGGATGAACACTGAAGCTTTCTTT
CDR3 protein: CAISVLGNGMNTEAFF
D gene: NA
clone size: NA
V gene: TRBV10-3
J gene: TRBJ1-1

CDR3 DNA: TGTGCCAGCAGCCAAGAAAGGAGTTTTGGGGCCAACGTCCTGACTTTC
CDR3 protein: CASSQERSFGANVLTF
D gene: NA
clone size: NA
V gene: TRBV4-2
J gene: TRBJ2-6

CDR3 DNA: TGTGCCAGCAGCGTACAGGGGGATGAAAAACTGTTTTTT
CDR3 protein: CASSVQGDEKLFF
D gene: TRBD1
clone size: NA
V gene: TRBV9
J gene: TRBJ1-4

CDR3 DNA: TGTGCCAGCAGCTTAGATCTAGCGGGAGCCGATACGCAGTATTTT
CDR3 protein: CASSLDLAGADTQYF
D gene: TRBD2
clone size: NA
V gene: TRBV11-2
J gene: TRBJ2-3

CDR3 DNA: TGTGCCAGCAGCGTAGAGGGACTAGCCGCCCGGGGTGAGCAGTTCTTC
CDR3 protein: CASSVEGLAARGEQFF
D gene: TRBD2
clone size: NA
V gene: TRBV9
J gene: TRBJ2-1

CDR3 DNA: TGTGCCAGCAGCAGACGCCAATTGGCCGGGGAGCTGTTTTTT
CDR3 protein: CASSRRQLAGELFF
D gene: NA
clone size: NA
V gene: TRBV2
J gene: TRBJ2-2

CDR3 DNA: TGTGCCAGCTCCCCTAGGACAGGCGACTATGGCTACACCTTC
CDR3 protein: CASSPRTGDYGYTF
D gene: TRBD1
clone size: NA
V gene: TRBV18
J gene: TRBJ1-2

CDR3 DNA: TGTGCCAGTAGTATTGTTTGGTGGAGACAGCCGAGGAATGAAAAACTGTTTTTT
CDR3 protein: CASSIVWWRQPRNEKLFF
D gene: NA
clone size: NA
V gene: TRBV19
J gene: TRBJ1-4

CDR3 DNA: TGCGCCAGCAGCTCAGGACAGGGGGCGGGTAATGAGCAGTTCTTC
CDR3 protein: CASSSGQGAGNEQFF
D gene: TRBD1
clone size: NA
V gene: TRBV5-1
J gene: TRBJ2-1

CDR3 DNA: TGCGCCAGCAGCCTCTCCTCAAGACAGGGCGGGTCACCCCTCCACTTT
CDR3 protein: CASSLSSRQGGSPLHF
D gene: TRBD1
clone size: NA
V gene: TRBV5-1
J gene: TRBJ1-6

CDR3 DNA: TGCAGCGTTGCACCAGAGCAGTTCTTC
CDR3 protein: CSVAPEQFF
D gene: NA
clone size: NA
V gene: TRBV29-1
J gene: TRBJ2-1

CDR3 DNA: TGTGCCAGCAGCTTCACAGGGACCTCCTACAATGAGCAGTTCTTC
CDR3 protein: CASSFTGTSYNEQFF
D gene: NA
clone size: NA
V gene: TRBV5-6
J gene: TRBJ2-1

CDR3 DNA: TGTGCCATCAGTTCCGGGACAGAAAACAATCAGCCCCAGCATTTT
CDR3 protein: CAISSGTENNQPQHF
D gene: TRBD1
clone size: NA
V gene: TRBV10-3
J gene: TRBJ1-5

CDR3 DNA: TGTGCCAGCAGTGGGTCAGGGGGATCGGAGACCCAGTACTTC
CDR3 protein: CASSGSGGSETQYF
D gene: TRBD1
clone size: NA
V gene: TRBV2
J gene: TRBJ2-5

CDR3 DNA: TGTGCCAGCAGCTTGAATGCGGGGGGGGATGCTTTCTTT
CDR3 protein: CASSLNAGGDAFF
D gene: NA
clone size: NA
V gene: TRBV7-2
J gene: TRBJ1-1

CDR3 DNA: TGTGCCAGCAAATTATTTCGAGGGGAAACTAATGAAAAACTGTTTTTT
CDR3 protein: CASKLFRGETNEKLFF
D gene: NA
clone size: NA
V gene: TRBV27
J gene: TRBJ1-4

CDR3 DNA: TGTGCCAGCAGCTTCGGCGGGCGCACCGGGGAGCTGTTTTTT
CDR3 protein: CASSFGGRTGELFF
D gene: NA
clone size: NA
V gene: TRBV7-2
J gene: TRBJ2-2

CDR3 DNA: TGTGCCAGCAGCTTAGAGTTGGGAAGTCTCGGTATTCAGTACTTC
CDR3 protein: CASSLELGSLGIQYF
D gene: NA
clone size: once
V gene: TRBV7-2
J gene: TRBJ2-4

CDR3 DNA: TGTGCCAGCAGCTTTTCCAGTGACTTCACTGAAGCTTTCTTT
CDR3 protein: CASSFSSDFTEAFF
D gene: NA
clone size: few
V gene: TRBV11-2
J gene: TRBJ1-1

CDR3 DNA: TGTGCCAGCAGCTTGTGGGGTGGGGGGGGCACAGATACGCAGTATTTT
CDR3 protein: CASSLWGGGGTDTQYF
D gene: TRBD2
clone size: NA
V gene: TRBV5-6
J gene: TRBJ2-3

CDR3 DNA: TGTGCCAGCAGTCCCCAGACAGCGAGCTATGGCTACACCTTC
CDR3 protein: CASSPQTASYGYTF
D gene: NA
clone size: NA
V gene: TRBV2
J gene: TRBJ1-2

CDR3 DNA: TGTGCCATCAGCATGGGACGTGAGAACTACGAGCAGTACTTC
CDR3 protein: CAISMGRENYEQYF
D gene: NA
clone size: NA
V gene: TRBV10-3
J gene: TRBJ2-7

CDR3 DNA: TGTGCCAGCAGCTTAGCGAGGCAGGAAGAGACCCAGTACTTC
CDR3 protein: CASSLARQEETQYF
D gene: NA
clone size: NA
V gene: TRBV7-6
J gene: TRBJ2-5

CDR3 DNA: TGTGCCAGCAGCCAGGATCCTGGGGCCAACGTCCTGACTTTC
CDR3 protein: CASSQDPGANVLTF
D gene: NA
clone size: few
V gene: TRBV4-2
J gene: TRBJ2-6

CDR3 DNA: TGTGCCAGCTCACCACCGGTTTCGGACAGGGCCTACAATGAGCAGTTCTTC
CDR3 protein: CASSPPVSDRAYNEQFF
D gene: TRBD1
clone size: NA
V gene: TRBV18
J gene: TRBJ2-1

CDR3 DNA: TGTGCCAGCAGTAGGGGGGCGGAGGCTGAAGCTTTCTTT
CDR3 protein: CASSRGAEAEAFF
D gene: NA
clone size: NA
V gene: TRBV28
J gene: TRBJ1-1

CDR3 DNA: TGTGCCATCAGTGCGGCAGGGGTCAATGAGCAGTTCTTC
CDR3 protein: CAISAAGVNEQFF
D gene: NA
clone size: once
V gene: TRBV10-3
J gene: TRBJ2-1

CDR3 DNA: TGTGCCAGTAGTATCTGGACAGGGGGAAGAACTGAAGCTTTCTTT
CDR3 protein: CASSIWTGGRTEAFF
D gene: TRBD1
clone size: few
V gene: TRBV19
J gene: TRBJ1-1

CDR3 DNA: TGTGCCTGGGCCGGGACAGGACCATTGAGTATGGATGGCTACACCTTC
CDR3 protein: CAWAGTGPLSMDGYTF
D gene: TRBD1
clone size: NA
V gene: TRBV30
J gene: TRBJ1-2

CDR3 DNA: TGTGCCAGCAGCTCCTCAGGGGGCGGGAGTGAAGCTTTCTTT
CDR3 protein: CASSSSGGGSEAFF
D gene: TRBD1
clone size: NA
V gene: TRBV7-9
J gene: TRBJ1-1

CDR3 DNA: TGTGCCAGCAGGTCAGGGTCGGCTCAAGAGACCCAGTACTTC
CDR3 protein: CASRSGSAQETQYF
D gene: NA
clone size: NA
V gene: TRBV2
J gene: TRBJ2-5

CDR3 DNA: TGTGCCAGCAGCTTAGTCGGCGGGACAGGGGGAACACCCCTCCACTTT
CDR3 protein: CASSLVGGTGGTPLHF
D gene: TRBD1
clone size: few
V gene: TRBV7-9
J gene: TRBJ1-6

CDR3 DNA: TGTGCCAGCAGCGTAGCTGGCGCGGCTCGCACAGATACGCAGTATTTT
CDR3 protein: CASSVAGAARTDTQYF
D gene: NA
clone size: NA
V gene: TRBV9
J gene: TRBJ2-3

CDR3 DNA: TGTGCCTGGAGTAAAAGCGGCGGTCAGCCCCAGCATTTT
CDR3 protein: CAWSKSGGQPQHF
D gene: NA
clone size: once
V gene: TRBV30
J gene: TRBJ1-5

CDR3 DNA: TGTGCCAGCAGTTTGGGGGGCTCCTATAATTCACCCCTCCACTTT
CDR3 protein: CASSLGGSYNSPLHF
D gene: NA
clone size: NA
V gene: TRBV6-1
J gene: TRBJ1-6

CDR3 DNA: TGTGCCAGCAGCTTGCCCCACCAAGAGACCCAGTACTTC
CDR3 protein: CASSLPHQETQYF
D gene: NA
clone size: NA
V gene: TRBV21-1
J gene: TRBJ2-5

CDR3 DNA: TGTGCCTGGTCCCCGGGACAGGGGGCAGAGGAAAAACTGTTTTTT
CDR3 protein: CAWSPGQGAEEKLFF
D gene: TRBD1
clone size: few
V gene: TRBV30
J gene: TRBJ1-4

CDR3 DNA: TGTGCCAGCAGCTTTCTCGATCGAGGACACAAACAGTTCTTC
CDR3 protein: CASSFLDRGHKQFF
D gene: NA
clone size: NA
V gene: TRBV11-2
J gene: TRBJ2-1

CDR3 DNA: TGTGCCATCAGTGAGTCGAGGAAGGATCAGCCCCAGCATTTT
CDR3 protein: CAISESRKDQPQHF
D gene: NA
clone size: NA
V gene: TRBV10-3
J gene: TRBJ1-5

CDR3 DNA: TGTGCCAGCTCACCTTCTCCGGGACTAGCGGGGGCCGGACGTGGGCAGTTCTTC
CDR3 protein: CASSPSPGLAGAGRGQFF
D gene: TRBD2
clone size: NA
V gene: TRBV18
J gene: TRBJ2-1

CDR3 DNA: TGCAGTGTGGCGGGGAAGGAGACCCAGTACTTC
CDR3 protein: CSVAGKETQYF
D gene: NA
clone size: NA
V gene: TRBV20-1
J gene: TRBJ2-5

CDR3 DNA: TGTGCCAGTAGGGGTGGGGACACTCAATATCAGCCCCAGCATTTT
CDR3 protein: CASRGGDTQYQPQHF
D gene: NA
clone size: few
V gene: TRBV19
J gene: TRBJ1-5

CDR3 DNA: TGTGCCAGCAGCTTGGACAGGGGATCCACTGAAGCTTTCTTT
CDR3 protein: CASSLDRGSTEAFF
D gene: TRBD1
clone size: NA
V gene: TRBV5-4
J gene: TRBJ1-1

CDR3 DNA: TGTGCCAGCAGCCCTTACGGGGGGGGCACAGATACGCAGTATTTT
CDR3 protein: CASSPYGGGTDTQYF
D gene: TRBD2
clone size: NA
V gene: TRBV9
J gene: TRBJ2-3

CDR3 DNA: TGTGCCAGCAGCCCTCGTGGGGGCCAGCCCCAGCATTTT
CDR3 protein: CASSPRGGQPQHF
D gene: NA
clone size: few
V gene: TRBV28
J gene: TRBJ1-5